This is a list of T cell receptor beta chains from one sample in a study of blood T cells in healthy people across ages. Each CDR3 protein is one row after TCRdb ran MiXCR on the 5' RACE reads. The sample yields nearly 1 million distinct CDR3 sequences, just over 50% seen once. Sequencing input: blood. The receptors derive from a woman aged 60-75 years in good health. Both conserved end residues are part of each CDR3. D genes are given only for firm matches. Clone size is shown for a subset of rows, as once, few, many or a class of expanded clone.

abundance	j_gene	d_gene	v_gene	CDR3aa	CDR3nt
NA	TRBJ1-2	NA	TRBV25-1	CASSAPGHGLYGYTF	TGTGCCAGCAGTGCACCAGGGCATGGGTTATATGGCTACACCTTC
NA	TRBJ2-7	NA	TRBV29-1	CSVEGWGLEQYF	TGCAGCGTTGAAGGTTGGGGTCTCGAGCAGTACTTC
NA	TRBJ2-5	NA	TRBV7-6	CASSRGGLAKQYF	TGTGCCAGCAGCAGGGGGGGGTTGGCGAAGCAGTACTTC
NA	TRBJ2-7	NA	TRBV21-1	CASPVKEASSSYEQYF	TGTGCCAGCCCAGTAAAAGAGGCGTCGAGCTCCTACGAGCAGTACTTC
NA	TRBJ1-6	NA	TRBV7-2	CASSPGLNSPLHF	TGTGCCAGCAGCCCCGGACTGAATTCACCCCTCCACTTT
many	TRBJ2-1	TRBD2	TRBV29-1	CSALAGGPDNEQFF	TGCAGCGCTCTAGCGGGAGGGCCCGACAATGAGCAGTTCTTC
few	TRBJ2-5	NA	TRBV27	CASSFIGQPETQYF	TGTGCCAGCAGTTTCATAGGACAGCCGGAGACCCAGTACTTC
NA	TRBJ2-5	TRBD2	TRBV7-6	CASSGLALKETQYF	TGTGCCAGCAGCGGACTAGCGCTTAAAGAGACCCAGTACTTC
few	TRBJ2-3	NA	TRBV29-1	CSVDRGDLTDTQYF	TGCAGCGTTGACAGGGGAGACCTCACAGATACGCAGTATTTT
many	TRBJ2-1	NA	TRBV5-1	CASSLGDNEQFF	TGTGCCAGCAGTTTAGGTGACAATGAGCAGTTCTTC
NA	TRBJ2-5	NA	TRBV29-1	CSVCPGNQETQYF	TGCAGCGTTTGTCCAGGGAACCAAGAGACCCAGTACTTC
NA	TRBJ2-7	TRBD1	TRBV27	CASSAGQGCEQYF	TGTGCCAGCAGTGCGGGACAGGGCTGCGAGCAGTACTTC
NA	TRBJ2-3	NA	TRBV27	CASHFRVGSSTDTQYF	TGTGCCAGCCATTTTCGAGTGGGAAGTAGCACAGATACGCAGTATTTT
once	TRBJ2-5	NA	TRBV14	CASSSGDHTRGETQYF	TGTGCCAGCAGCTCGGGTGATCATACAAGAGGGGAGACCCAGTACTTC
many	TRBJ2-1	TRBD2	TRBV2	CASKAGGLKQFF	TGTGCCAGCAAAGCGGGAGGGCTTAAGCAGTTCTTC
NA	TRBJ2-5	TRBD2	TRBV20-1	CSATPDGTSAQYF	TGCAGTGCTACCCCAGACGGGACTAGCGCGCAGTACTTC
NA	TRBJ2-3	TRBD2	TRBV25-1	CASSGDSGISQYF	TGTGCCAGCAGTGGAGATAGCGGGATCTCGCAGTATTTT
NA	TRBJ2-7	TRBD2	TRBV28	CASSFLAGDYNEQYF	TGTGCCAGCAGTTTCTTAGCGGGAGACTACAATGAGCAGTACTTC
NA	TRBJ2-5	NA	TRBV28	CASSFFVLETQYF	TGTGCCAGCAGTTTTTTTGTCCTGGAGACCCAGTACTTC
NA	TRBJ2-3	NA	TRBV10-3	CAISPAVATDTQYF	TGTGCCATCAGCCCCGCGGTGGCCACAGATACGCAGTATTTT
NA	TRBJ2-3	NA	TRBV15	CATTEAEWERGDTQYF	TGTGCCACCACCGAGGCGGAGTGGGAGAGGGGAGATACGCAGTATTTT
NA	TRBJ2-1	TRBD2	TRBV7-2	CASTVRRERNEQFF	TGTGCCAGCACTGTTCGGCGGGAGAGAAATGAGCAGTTCTTC
few	TRBJ1-5	NA	TRBV6-2/TRBV6-3	CASSYSGRGNQPQHF	TGTGCCAGCAGTTACTCCGGCAGGGGCAATCAGCCCCAGCATTTT
NA	TRBJ2-7	TRBD2	TRBV6-2/TRBV6-3	CASSYSMGTRPLKGSYEQYF	TGTGCCAGCAGTTACTCGATGGGGACTAGACCCCTAAAGGGCTCTTACGAGCAGTACTTC
NA	TRBJ2-5	NA	TRBV7-9	CASSLEAHSQETQYF	TGTGCCAGCAGCTTAGAGGCCCACAGTCAAGAGACCCAGTACTTC
many	TRBJ2-3	NA	TRBV6-1	CASSEVFTDTDTQYF	TGTGCCAGCAGTGAAGTTTTCACAGACACAGATACGCAGTATTTT
NA	TRBJ2-6	NA	TRBV12-3/TRBV12-4	CASSFTGIANVLTF	TGTGCCAGCAGTTTCACAGGGATAGCCAACGTCCTGACTTTC
NA	TRBJ2-1	TRBD2	TRBV15	CATSTLPTSGNNEQFF	TGTGCCACCAGCACCCTTCCGACTAGCGGAAACAATGAGCAGTTCTTC
few	TRBJ2-5	TRBD1	TRBV5-1	CASSLWPDWEPGTGPQETQYF	TGCGCCAGCAGCTTGTGGCCCGATTGGGAGCCCGGGACAGGACCCCAAGAGACCCAGTACTTC
NA	TRBJ2-7	TRBD2	TRBV7-6	CASSHIAGGVSYEQYF	TGTGCCAGCAGCCACATAGCGGGAGGGGTATCCTACGAGCAGTACTTC
NA	TRBJ2-7	NA	TRBV28	CASSSYLKSRSYEQYF	TGTGCCAGCAGTTCTTATCTTAAATCGAGGTCCTACGAGCAGTACTTC
NA	TRBJ2-3	TRBD1	TRBV29-1	CSASGTGGGDTQYF	TGCAGCGCTTCTGGGACAGGGGGGGGAGATACGCAGTATTTT
NA	TRBJ2-1	TRBD1	TRBV12-3/TRBV12-4	CASSLRGPTREQFF	TGTGCCAGCAGTTTAAGGGGGCCAACTAGGGAGCAGTTCTTC
few	TRBJ2-7	NA	TRBV30	CACNRDPYEQYF	TGTGCCTGTAACAGGGACCCCTACGAGCAGTACTTC
many	TRBJ2-3	TRBD1	TRBV28	CASRPTGTGLYTQYF	TGTGCCAGCAGACCGACCGGGACAGGGCTTTATACGCAGTATTTT
NA	TRBJ1-4	TRBD1	TRBV4-2	CASSQGTGSRNEKLFF	TGTGCCAGCAGCCAAGGGACAGGGTCCCGTAATGAAAAACTGTTTTTT
few	TRBJ2-7	NA	TRBV7-9	CASSGGGTYYEQYF	TGTGCCAGCAGCGGGGGCGGGACTTACTACGAGCAGTACTTC
NA	TRBJ2-7	NA	TRBV2	CASKAGVNSYEQYF	TGTGCCAGCAAGGCAGGGGTCAACTCCTACGAGCAGTACTTC